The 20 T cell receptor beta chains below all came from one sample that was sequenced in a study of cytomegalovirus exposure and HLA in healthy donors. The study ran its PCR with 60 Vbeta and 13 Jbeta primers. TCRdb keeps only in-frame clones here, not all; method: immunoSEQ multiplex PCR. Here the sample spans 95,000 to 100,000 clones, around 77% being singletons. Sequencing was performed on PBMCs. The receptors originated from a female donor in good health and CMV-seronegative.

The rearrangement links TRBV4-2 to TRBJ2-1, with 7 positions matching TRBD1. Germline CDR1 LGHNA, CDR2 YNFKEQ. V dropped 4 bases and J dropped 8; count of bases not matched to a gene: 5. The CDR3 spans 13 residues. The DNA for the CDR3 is TGTGCCAGCAGCCCCCGACAGGGAGATGAGCAGTTCTTC. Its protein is CASSPRQGDEQFF.

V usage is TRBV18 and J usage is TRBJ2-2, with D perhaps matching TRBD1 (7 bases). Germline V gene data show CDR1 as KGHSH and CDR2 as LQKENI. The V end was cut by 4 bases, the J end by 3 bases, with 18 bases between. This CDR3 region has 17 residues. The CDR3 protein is CASSRYLDREDTGELFF. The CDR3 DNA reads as TGTGCCAGCTCACGCTACTTAGACAGGGAGGACACCGGGGAGCTGTTTTTT.

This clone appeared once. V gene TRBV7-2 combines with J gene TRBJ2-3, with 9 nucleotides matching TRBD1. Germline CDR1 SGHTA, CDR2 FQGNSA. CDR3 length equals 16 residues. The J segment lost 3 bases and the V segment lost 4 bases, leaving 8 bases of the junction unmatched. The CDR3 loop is CASSSPGQGKTDTQYF. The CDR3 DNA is TGTGCCAGCAGCTCTCCGGGACAGGGAAAAACAGATACGCAGTATTTT.

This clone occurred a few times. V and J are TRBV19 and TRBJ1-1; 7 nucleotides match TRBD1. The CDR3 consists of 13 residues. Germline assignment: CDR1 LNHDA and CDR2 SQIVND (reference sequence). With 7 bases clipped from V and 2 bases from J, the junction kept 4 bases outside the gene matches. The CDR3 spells CASKDRVNTEAFF. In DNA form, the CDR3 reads TGTGCCAGTAAAGACAGGGTAAACACTGAAGCTTTCTTT.

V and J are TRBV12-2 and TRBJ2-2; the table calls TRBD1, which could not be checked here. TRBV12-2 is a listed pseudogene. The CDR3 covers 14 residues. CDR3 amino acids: CASRPGQSTGELFF. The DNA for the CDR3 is TGTGCAAGTCGCCCGGGACAGTCCACCGGGGAGCTGTTTTTT.

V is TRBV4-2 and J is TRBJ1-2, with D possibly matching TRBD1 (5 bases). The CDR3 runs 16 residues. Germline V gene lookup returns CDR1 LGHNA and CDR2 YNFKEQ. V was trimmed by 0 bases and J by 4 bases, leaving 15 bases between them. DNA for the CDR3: TGTGCCAGCAGCCAAGACGGCGGGACGGAACGCTATGGCTACACCTTC. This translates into CASSQDGGTERYGYTF.

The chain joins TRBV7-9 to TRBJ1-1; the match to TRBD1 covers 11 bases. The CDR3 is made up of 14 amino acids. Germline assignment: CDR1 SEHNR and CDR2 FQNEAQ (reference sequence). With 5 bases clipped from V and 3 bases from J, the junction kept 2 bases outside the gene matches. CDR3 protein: CASSQGQGDTEAFF. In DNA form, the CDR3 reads TGTGCCAGCAGCCAGGGACAGGGGGACACTGAAGCTTTCTTT.

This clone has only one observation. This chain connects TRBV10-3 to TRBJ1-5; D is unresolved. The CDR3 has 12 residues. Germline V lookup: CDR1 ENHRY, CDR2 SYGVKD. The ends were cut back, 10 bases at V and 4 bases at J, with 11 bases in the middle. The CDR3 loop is CATSLYNQPQHF. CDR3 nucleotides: TGTGCCACCTCTCTCTATAATCAGCCCCAGCATTTT.

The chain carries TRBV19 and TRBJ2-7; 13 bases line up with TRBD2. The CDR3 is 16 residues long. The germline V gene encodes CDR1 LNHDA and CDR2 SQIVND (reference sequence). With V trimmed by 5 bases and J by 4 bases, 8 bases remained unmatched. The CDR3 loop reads CASSSGLAGVRYEQYF. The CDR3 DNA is TGTGCCAGTAGTTCTGGACTAGCGGGAGTTAGGTACGAGCAGTACTTC.

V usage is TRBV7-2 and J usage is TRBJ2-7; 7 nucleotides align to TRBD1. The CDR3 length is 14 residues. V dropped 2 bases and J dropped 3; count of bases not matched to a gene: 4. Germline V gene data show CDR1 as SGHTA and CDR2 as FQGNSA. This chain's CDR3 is CASSLYTGDYEQYF. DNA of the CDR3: TGTGCCAGCAGCTTATACACAGGGGACTACGAGCAGTACTTC.

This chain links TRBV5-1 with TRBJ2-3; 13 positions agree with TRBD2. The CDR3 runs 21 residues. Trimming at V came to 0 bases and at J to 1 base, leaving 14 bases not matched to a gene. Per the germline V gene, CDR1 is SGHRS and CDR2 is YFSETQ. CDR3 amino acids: CASSLALLAGGFAIGTDTQYF. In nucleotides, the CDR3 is TGCGCCAGCAGCTTGGCCCTACTAGCGGGGGGGTTTGCCATAGGCACAGATACGCAGTATTTT. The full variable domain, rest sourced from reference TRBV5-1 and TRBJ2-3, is KAGVTQTPRYLIKTRGQQVTLSCSPISGHRSVSWYQQTPGQGLQFLFEYFSETQRNKGNFPGRFSGRQFSNSRSEMNVSTLELGDSALYLCASSLALLAGGFAIGTDTQYFGPGTRLTVL.

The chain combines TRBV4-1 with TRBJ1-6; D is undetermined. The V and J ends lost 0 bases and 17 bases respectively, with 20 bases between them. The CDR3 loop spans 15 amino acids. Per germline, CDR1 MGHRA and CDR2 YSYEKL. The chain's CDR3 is CASSQESRGVSAIHF. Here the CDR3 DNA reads TGCGCCAGCAGCCAAGAATCCCGTGGAGTGTCTGCCATCCACTTT.

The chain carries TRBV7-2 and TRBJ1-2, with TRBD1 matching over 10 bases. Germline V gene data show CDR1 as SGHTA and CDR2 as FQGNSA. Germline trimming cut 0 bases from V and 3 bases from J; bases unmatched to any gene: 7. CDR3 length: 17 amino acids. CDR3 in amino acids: CASSLAPGTGAYYGYTF. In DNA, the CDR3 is TGTGCCAGCAGCTTAGCGCCCGGGACAGGGGCATACTATGGCTACACCTTC.

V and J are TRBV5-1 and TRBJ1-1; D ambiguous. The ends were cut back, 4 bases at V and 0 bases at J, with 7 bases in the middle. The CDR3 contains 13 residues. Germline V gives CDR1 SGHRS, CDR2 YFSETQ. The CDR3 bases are TGCGCCAGCAGCATTACAGTGAACACTGAAGCTTTCTTT. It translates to CASSITVNTEAFF. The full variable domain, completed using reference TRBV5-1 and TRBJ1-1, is KAGVTQTPRYLIKTRGQQVTLSCSPISGHRSVSWYQQTPGQGLQFLFEYFSETQRNKGNFPGRFSGRQFSNSRSEMNVSTLELGDSALYLCASSITVNTEAFFGQGTRLTVV.

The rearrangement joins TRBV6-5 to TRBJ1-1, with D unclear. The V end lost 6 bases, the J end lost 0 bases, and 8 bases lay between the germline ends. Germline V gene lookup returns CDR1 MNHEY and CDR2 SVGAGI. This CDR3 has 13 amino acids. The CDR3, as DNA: TGTGCCAGCAGATTCCGGGTGAACACTGAAGCTTTCTTT. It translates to CASRFRVNTEAFF.

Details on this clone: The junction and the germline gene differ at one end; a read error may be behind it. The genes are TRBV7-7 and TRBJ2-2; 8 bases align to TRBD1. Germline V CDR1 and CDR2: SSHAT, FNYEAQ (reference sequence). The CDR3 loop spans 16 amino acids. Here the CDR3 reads CASSRRGQGSTGELFF. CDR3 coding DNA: TGTGCTAGCAGCCGACGAGGACAGGGCTCTACCGGGGAGCTGTTTTTT.

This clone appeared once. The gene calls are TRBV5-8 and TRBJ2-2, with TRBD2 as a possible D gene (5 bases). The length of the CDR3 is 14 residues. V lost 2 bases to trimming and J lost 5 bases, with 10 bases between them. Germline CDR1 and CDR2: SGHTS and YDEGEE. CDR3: CASSFRGNTGELFF. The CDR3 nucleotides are TGTGCCAGCAGCTTTCGGGGTAATACCGGGGAGCTGTTTTTT.

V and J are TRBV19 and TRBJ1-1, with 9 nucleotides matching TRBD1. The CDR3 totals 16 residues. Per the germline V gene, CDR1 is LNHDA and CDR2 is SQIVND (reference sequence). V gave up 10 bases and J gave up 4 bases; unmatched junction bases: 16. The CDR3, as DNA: TGTGCCACCCGAGACCTTACAGGGGGCTTGAGCACTGAAGCTTTCTTT. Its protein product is CATRDLTGGLSTEAFF.

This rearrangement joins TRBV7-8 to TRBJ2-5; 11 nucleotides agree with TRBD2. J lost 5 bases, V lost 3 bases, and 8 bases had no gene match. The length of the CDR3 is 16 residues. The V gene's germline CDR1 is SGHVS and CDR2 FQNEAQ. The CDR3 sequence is CASSFRLAGSGETQYF. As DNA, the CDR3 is TGTGCCAGCAGCTTTCGACTAGCGGGGTCGGGGGAGACCCAGTACTTC.

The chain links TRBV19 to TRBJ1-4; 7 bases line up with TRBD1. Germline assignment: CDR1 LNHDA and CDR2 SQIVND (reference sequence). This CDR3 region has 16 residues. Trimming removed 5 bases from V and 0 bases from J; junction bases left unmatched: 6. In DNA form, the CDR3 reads TGTGCCAGTAGTGCATCCGGACAGGCAACTAATGAAAAACTGTTTTTT. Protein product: CASSASGQATNEKLFF. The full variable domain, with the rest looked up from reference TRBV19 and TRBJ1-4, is DGGITQSPKYLFRKEGQNVTLSCEQNLNHDAMYWYRQDPGQGLRLIYYSQIVNDFQKGDIAEGYSVSREKKESFPLTVTSAQKNPTAFYLCASSASGQATNEKLFFGSGTQLSVL.